Presented here are 26 T cell receptor beta chains from one specimen sequenced in a study of cytomegalovirus exposure and HLA in healthy donors. 13 Jbeta primers and 60 Vbeta primers were used for the PCR. Profiling relied on immunoSEQ multiplex PCR, and the TCRdb table lists in-frame clones only, not all of them. This table lists 75,000 to 90,000 clones. Material for sequencing was PBMCs. The origin of the receptors is a woman aged 55-70 years in good health and CMV-seronegative.

As for this clone: Lacking the conserved final phenylalanine or tryptophan, this CDR3 likely reflects a read error. The V gene is TRBV28, the J gene TRBJ1-1; no clear D. CDR1 is MDHEN and CDR2 is SYDVKM in the germline V gene. V lost 6 bases and J lost 2, with 16 bases in between. The CDR3 spans 15 residues. CDR3 bases: TGTGCCAGCAGCCCCGAGGTCGGACTTAACACTGAAGCTTTCTTG. It is translated as CASSPEVGLNTEAFL.

V is TRBV30 and J is TRBJ2-5, with TRBD1 matching over 9 bases. The length of the CDR3 is 18 residues. V shed 0 bases and J 2 bases; nucleotides not matched to a gene: 13. CDR1 GTSNPN and CDR2 SVGIG come from the germline V gene (reference sequence). CDR3 region: CAWSVVVPGTGKQETQYF. CDR3 coding DNA: TGTGCCTGGAGTGTAGTGGTCCCCGGGACAGGGAAACAAGAGACCCAGTACTTC.

In DNA form, the CDR3 reads TGTGCCAGCAAACGACAGTTCAGCTCCTACGAGCAGTACTTC. Protein: CASKRQFSSYEQYF. V is TRBV6-5 and J is TRBJ2-7, with D possibly matching TRBD1 (5 bases). CDR1 and CDR2 (germline): MNHEY, SVGAGI. The CDR3 has 14 amino acids. With 7 bases removed from V and 0 bases from J, the gap between germline ends came to 13 bases.

This chain joins TRBV28 and TRBJ1-1, with D unclear. V was cut by 7 bases and J by 0 bases, with 12 bases left in between. There are 14 residues in the CDR3. The germline V gene encodes CDR1 MDHEN and CDR2 SYDVKM. CDR3 in amino acids: CASTPQDLNTEAFF. For the CDR3, the DNA is TGTGCCAGCACCCCCCAGGACTTGAACACTGAAGCTTTCTTT.

This chain links TRBV19 with TRBJ2-5; weak D call: TRBD1 (5 bases). The J call may be faulty, since TRBJ2-7 better matches the DNA end. The CDR3 covers 15 residues. CDR1 LNHDA and CDR2 SQIVND come from the germline V gene (reference sequence). CDR3 loop: CASSIRGILGYEQYF. In DNA form, the CDR3 reads TGTGCCAGTAGTATAAGGGGAATTTTAGGCTACGAGCAGTACTTC.

The chain has TRBV5-4 and TRBJ2-5, with TRBD2 matching over 13 bases. CDR1 and CDR2 from the germline V gene are SGHNT and YYREEE (reference sequence). This CDR3 has 15 residues. J lost 11 bases, V lost 4 bases, and 11 bases had no gene match. The chain's CDR3 is CASSKGLAGSPEQYF. The CDR3 DNA reads TGTGCCAGCAGCAAGGGACTAGCGGGATCCCCGGAGCAGTACTTC.

The chain is built from TRBV7-9 and TRBJ1-6; maybe TRBD1 (6 bases). This CDR3 comprises 14 residues. V lost 6 bases, J lost 9 bases, and 15 bases lay in between. In germline, CDR1 is SEHNR, CDR2 FQNEAQ (reference sequence). The CDR3 loop is CASSTEGDTSPLHF. The CDR3 DNA reads as TGTGCCAGCAGTACCGAGGGGGACACTTCACCCCTCCACTTT.

The rearrangement links TRBV2 to TRBJ2-7; D not resolved. Germline V gene lookup returns CDR1 SNHLY and CDR2 FYNNEI. V was pared by 6 bases and J by 0 bases, with 15 bases between. The CDR3 extends over 15 amino acids. The CDR3 DNA is TGTGCCAGCAGCCCCCGAGGCCAGAGCTCCTACGAGCAGTACTTC. Translation gives CASSPRGQSSYEQYF.

The V call is TRBV5-5, the J call TRBJ2-1; 9 bases map to TRBD2. This CDR3 region has 15 residues. The germline gives CDR1 SGHKS, CDR2 YYEKEE (reference sequence). The V and J ends lost 2 bases and 4 bases, in that order; junction bases with no gene match: 4. The CDR3 sequence: CASSFPAGGYNEQFF. CDR3 bases: TGTGCCAGCAGCTTCCCAGCGGGAGGTTACAATGAGCAGTTCTTC.

The V and J genes are TRBV27 and TRBJ2-3, with 13 bases that match TRBD2. CDR1 MNHEY and CDR2 SMNVEV come from the germline V gene (reference sequence). This CDR3 is 17 amino acids long. V lost 4 bases and J lost 2; bases outside the gene matches: 6. The CDR3 DNA is TGTGCCAGCAGTTACCGGACTAGCGGGAGTACCACAGATACGCAGTATTTT. Protein product: CASSYRTSGSTTDTQYF.

The chain uses TRBV10-3 and TRBJ2-7; possibly TRBD1 for D (6 bases). This CDR3 has 13 amino acids. V was shortened by 6 bases and J by 2 bases, with 11 bases between the two germline ends. The germline V gene has CDR1 ENHRY and CDR2 SYGVKD. CDR3 bases: TGTGCCATCAGATGGGACACCACCTACGAGCAGTACTTC. Its protein is CAIRWDTTYEQYF.

The V gene is TRBV28, the J gene TRBJ2-1; TRBD1 might be the D (6 bases). Germline CDR1 reads MDHEN; CDR2 reads SYDVKM. V lost 9 bases to trimming and J lost 5 bases, with 20 bases between them. The CDR3 is made up of 15 amino acids. CDR3 DNA: TGTGCCAGTAAGAACGCAGGGGCCGAGAACAATGAGCAGTTCTTC. It codes for CASKNAGAENNEQFF.

The gene calls are TRBV4-3 and TRBJ2-7, with TRBD2 matching over 10 bases. In germline, CDR1 is LGHNA, CDR2 YSLEER. The CDR3 runs to 16 residues. V was clipped by 1 base and J by 1 base; unmatched bases: 4. The CDR3 nucleotides are TGCGCCAGCAGCCAAGGTGCAGCGGGAGGGTCCTACGAGCAGTACTTC. Its protein product is CASSQGAAGGSYEQYF.

The rearrangement uses TRBV29-1 and TRBJ2-7; 7 bases align to TRBD1. Germline V lookup: CDR1 SQVTM, CDR2 ANQGSEA. Trimming at V came to 4 bases and at J to 0 bases, leaving 3 bases not matched to a gene. The CDR3 spans 13 residues. Written as DNA, the CDR3 is TGCAGCGTTGTGGGGGACAGCTCCTACGAGCAGTACTTC. Protein product: CSVVGDSSYEQYF.

The rearrangement joins TRBV9 to TRBJ2-3; TRBD2 agrees at 13 bases. The CDR3 covers 16 residues. V was clipped by 4 bases and J by 5 bases; unmatched bases: 7. CDR1 is SGDLS, CDR2 YYNGEE, per germline. The CDR3 sequence: CASSPRLAGGGDTQYF. The DNA of the CDR3 is TGTGCCAGCAGCCCTAGACTAGCGGGAGGAGGAGATACGCAGTATTTT.

The chain carries TRBV19 and TRBJ2-1; weak D call: TRBD2 (6 bases). Germline assignment: CDR1 LNHDA and CDR2 SQIVND (reference sequence). Trimming pared 3 bases from V and 5 bases from J, leaving 17 bases between. There are 16 residues in the CDR3. CDR3 coding DNA: TGTGCCAGTAGTATTGCGAGGGCGCGGGGTGACAATGAGCAGTTCTTC. Translating gives CASSIARARGDNEQFF.

This chain uses TRBV4-3 with TRBJ1-2, with 8 bases aligning to TRBD1. This CDR3 is 14 amino acids long. The junction had 6 bases not matched to a gene; V was cut back by 1 base and J by 8 bases. Germline values: CDR1 LGHNA, CDR2 YSLEER. CDR3 sequence reads: CASSQAGTGLGYTF. CDR3 nucleotide sequence: TGCGCCAGCAGCCAAGCCGGGACAGGCCTCGGCTACACCTTC.

J is TRBJ1-3 and V is TRBV19; D remains ambiguous. The germline CDR1 and CDR2 sequences are LNHDA and SQIVND (reference sequence). The CDR3 loop spans 15 amino acids. The V and J ends lost 7 bases and 0 bases respectively, with 13 bases between them. In DNA, the CDR3 is TGTGCCAGTACGGAGCAGAGCGACTCTGGAAACACCATATATTTT. This codes for CASTEQSDSGNTIYF.

On this clone itself: Compared with germline, one end of the junction differs, possibly owing to a read error. CDR3 in amino acids: CARSVLDNPYYNEQFF. In nucleotides, the CDR3 is TGTGCCCGCAGCGTCCTGGACAATCCCTATTACAATGAGCAGTTCTTC. The V call is TRBV9, the J call TRBJ2-1; TRBD1 might be the D (5 bases). Germline CDR1 SGDLS, CDR2 YYNGEE. The CDR3 is 16 residues long.

The rearrangement uses TRBV19 and TRBJ2-7; D remains ambiguous. Germline loops: CDR1 LNHDA, CDR2 SQIVND (reference sequence). CDR3 length: 14 amino acids. V lost 4 bases to trimming and J lost 3 bases, with 13 bases between them. The CDR3 is CASSTRLTGYEQYF. CDR3 DNA sequence: TGTGCCAGTAGTACTCGTCTCACTGGCTACGAGCAGTACTTC.

As DNA, the CDR3 is TGTGCCAGCAGTTCACGGGGGGCGAAAAACTACGAGCAGTACTTC. Its translation: CASSSRGAKNYEQYF. The gene calls are TRBV28 and TRBJ2-7; TRBD2 is a possible D gene (7 bases). The CDR3 extends over 15 amino acids. The ends were cut back, 4 bases at V and 3 bases at J, with 16 bases in the middle. From germline, CDR1 is MDHEN and CDR2 SYDVKM.

The genes are TRBV28 and TRBJ1-5; TRBD1 agrees at 10 bases. After removal of 3 bases from V and 7 bases from J, the junction contained 6 bases not matched to a gene. Germline CDR1 and CDR2: MDHEN and SYDVKM. The CDR3 is 15 residues long. The CDR3 DNA sequence: TGTGCCAGCAGTTTTCGGGACAGGGGACGCCAGCCCCAGCATTTT. It specifies CASSFRDRGRQPQHF. The full variable domain, completed using reference TRBV28 and TRBJ1-5, is DVKVTQSSRYLVKRTGEKVFLECVQDMDHENMFWYRQDPGLGLRLIYFSYDVKMKEKGDIPEGYSVSREKKERFSLILESASTNQTSMYLCASSFRDRGRQPQHFGDGTRLSIL.

The V call is TRBV18, the J call TRBJ2-1; 10 bases fit TRBD1. From germline, CDR1 is KGHSH and CDR2 LQKENI. V gave up 6 bases and J gave up 10 bases; unmatched junction bases: 6. CDR3 length: 13 amino acids. CDR3 coding DNA: TGTGCCAGCTCCGGGACAGGGGTACGGGAGCAGTTCTTC. Its protein product is CASSGTGVREQFF.

The CDR3 bases are TGTGCCAGCAGTTACTCGGCGGCCCAAAATCAGCCCCAGCATTTT. Translation: CASSYSAAQNQPQHF. The rearrangement joins TRBV6-5 to TRBJ1-5; D gene uncertain. The V end was cut by 0 bases, the J end by 4 bases, with 10 bases between. Germline V CDR1 and CDR2: MNHEY, SVGAGI. The CDR3 extends over 15 amino acids.

The chain uses TRBV7-9 and TRBJ2-1, with 8 bases aligning to TRBD2. This CDR3 has 15 residues. Germline loops: CDR1 SEHNR, CDR2 FQNEAQ (reference sequence). V gave up 5 bases and J gave up 10 bases; unmatched junction bases: 13. The CDR3 DNA sequence: TGTGCCAGCAGCCTCCAGGGTGCGGGAGGATACGAGCAGTTCTTC. The encoded protein is CASSLQGAGGYEQFF.

The rearrangement uses TRBV28 and TRBJ1-1, with D possibly matching TRBD1 (6 bases). The ends were cut back, 4 bases at V and 0 bases at J, with 9 bases in the middle. The CDR3 runs 14 residues. Germline lookup yields CDR1 MDHEN and CDR2 SYDVKM. This CDR3 is CASSSGTMNTEAFF. The DNA of the CDR3 is TGTGCCAGCAGTTCCGGGACAATGAACACTGAAGCTTTCTTT.